This is a list of T cell receptor beta chains from one sample in a study of T cell repertoires in cytomegalovirus infection. MiXCR, run by TCRdb on the reads, gives a single entry per CDR3 protein. Counted here are 150,000 to 200,000 distinct CDR3 sequences, more than 9% occurring once; the ten biggest clones make up about 4.2%. The source material was PBMCs. These TCRs come from a human donor in good health (CMV status not recorded). Some clones in this sample may be carry-over from other donors' samples. CDR3s include the opening cysteine and the closing phenylalanine or tryptophan. A D gene is named only where the DNA matches it firmly. Size values are once, few and many counts, or a class for expanded clones, and some rows have none.

d_call	j_call	v_call	clone_size	cdr3_aa	cdr3_nt
-	TRBJ2-1	TRBV7-9	many	CASSLGLQGNNEQFF	TGTGCCAGCAGCTTAGGGTTGCAGGGCAACAATGAGCAGTTCTTC
TRBD2	TRBJ2-1	TRBV20-1	-	CSLPTTSGSYNEQCF	TGCAGCCTCCCAACGACTAGCGGCTCCTACAATGAGCAGTGCTTC
-	TRBJ1-6	TRBV27	-	CASSSSGRNNSPLHF	TGTGCCAGCAGCAGCTCGGGTAGAAATAATTCACCCCTCCACTTT
-	TRBJ2-3	TRBV10-3	many	CAISEGEGEADTQYF	TGTGCCATCAGTGAGGGTGAGGGCGAGGCAGATACGCAGTATTTT
TRBD1	TRBJ2-7	TRBV24-1	-	CATSDAGTGGNYEQYF	TGTGCCACCAGTGATGCCGGGACAGGGGGCAACTACGAGCAGTACTTC
TRBD1	TRBJ2-4	TRBV7-2	many	CASSSGQGRLAKNIQYF	TGTGCCAGCAGCTCGGGACAGGGAAGGTTGGCCAAAAACATTCAGTACTTC
-	TRBJ2-1	TRBV2	-	CASSEGRSYSEQFF	TGTGCCAGCAGTGAAGGCAGGTCCTACAGTGAGCAGTTCTTC
-	TRBJ1-5	TRBV3-1	few	CASSQAPGYQPQHF	TGTGCCAGCAGCCAAGCGCCAGGTTATCAGCCCCAGCATTTT
-	TRBJ1-5	TRBV10-2	few	CATVPGERNQPQHF	TGCGCCACCGTACCAGGGGAACGCAATCAGCCCCAGCATTTT
TRBD2	TRBJ2-2	TRBV2	many	CASRGRLAGGRNTGELFF	TGTGCCAGCAGGGGAAGACTAGCGGGAGGCCGGAACACCGGGGAGCTGTTTTTT
-	TRBJ1-1	TRBV20-1	few	CSARDYIRLGAEAFF	TGCAGTGCTAGAGATTATATTAGGCTGGGCGCTGAAGCTTTCTTT
TRBD2	TRBJ2-5	TRBV5-1	-	CASSPGLIQETQYF	TGCGCCAGCAGCCCGGGACTAATACAAGAGACCCAGTACTTC
-	TRBJ2-7	TRBV5-1	many	CASSPEKNSYEQYF	TGCGCCAGCAGCCCGGAAAAAAATAGCTACGAGCAGTACTTC
TRBD2	TRBJ2-7	TRBV11-2	many	CASSLDALAGGRLAYEQYF	TGTGCCAGCAGCTTAGATGCGCTAGCGGGTGGTCGACTGGCCTACGAGCAGTACTTC
TRBD1	TRBJ1-1	TRBV19	few	CASTDPTGYTEAFF	TGTGCCAGTACCGACCCGACAGGGTACACTGAAGCTTTCTTT
TRBD2	TRBJ2-3	TRBV7-2	many	CASSFQRGNTDTQYF	TGTGCCAGCAGCTTCCAGCGGGGGAACACAGATACGCAGTATTTT
TRBD1	TRBJ1-5	TRBV10-3	-	CAISVQQGNQPQHF	TGTGCCATCAGTGTCCAACAGGGGAATCAGCCCCAGCATTTT
TRBD1	TRBJ2-7	TRBV10-3	many	CAISESLGQGYEQYF	TGTGCCATCAGTGAGTCTTTGGGACAGGGGTACGAGCAGTACTTC
TRBD1	TRBJ1-2	TRBV7-2	many	CASSSDRGLKGGYTF	TGTGCCAGCAGCTCGGACAGGGGGCTTAAGGGTGGCTACACCTTC
-	TRBJ2-3	TRBV7-9	many	CASSFEGSTDTQYF	TGTGCCAGCAGCTTTGAGGGTAGCACAGATACGCAGTATTTT
TRBD1	TRBJ1-1	TRBV25-1	many	CASSGRQGGSTEAFF	TGTGCCAGCAGTGGCCGACAGGGCGGGAGCACTGAAGCTTTCTTT
-	TRBJ2-2	TRBV19	many	CASSIGWGTGELFF	TGTGCCAGTAGTATAGGTTGGGGCACCGGGGAGCTGTTTTTT
-	TRBJ1-2	TRBV7-8	many	CASSFRASGGYTF	TGTGCCAGCAGCTTCAGGGCGTCAGGTGGCTACACCTTC
-	TRBJ1-1	TRBV29-1	few	CSVESLGNTEAFF	TGCAGCGTTGAATCTTTGGGGAACACTGAAGCTTTCTTT
TRBD1	TRBJ2-3	TRBV7-2	-	CASSLVGQGSDTQYF	TGTGCCAGCAGCTTAGTCGGACAGGGTTCAGATACGCAGTATTTT
TRBD1	TRBJ2-7	TRBV19	-	CASSIVGQKSYEQYF	TGTGCCAGTAGTATAGTGGGACAGAAAAGCTACGAGCAGTACTTC
TRBD2	TRBJ2-2	TRBV28	-	CASSPTSGRDGELFF	TGTGCCAGCAGTCCGACTAGCGGGAGGGACGGGGAGCTGTTTTTT
-	TRBJ2-1	TRBV4-3	few	CASSLAASPAEQFF	TGCGCCAGCAGCCTCGCGGCTAGCCCGGCTGAGCAGTTCTTC
-	TRBJ1-5	TRBV12-3/TRBV12-4	few	CASTDRAGLGQPQHF	TGTGCCAGCACGGACCGGGCAGGCCTGGGTCAGCCCCAGCATTTT
-	TRBJ2-1	TRBV7-3	many	CASSFAGEYNEQFF	TGTGCCAGCAGCTTCGCAGGGGAGTACAATGAGCAGTTCTTC
TRBD2	TRBJ2-7	TRBV7-2	many	CASSGRVWNEQYF	TGTGCCAGCAGCGGGAGGGTGTGGAACGAGCAGTACTTC
-	TRBJ1-5	TRBV7-2	many	CASSLKGEDYQPQHF	TGTGCCAGCAGCTTGAAAGGGGAAGATTATCAGCCCCAGCATTTT
-	TRBJ2-3	TRBV19	few	CASSIVPGSTDTQYF	TGTGCCAGTAGTATAGTCCCAGGCAGCACAGATACGCAGTATTTT
-	TRBJ2-7	TRBV28	few	CASRLDWLSEQYF	TGTGCCAGTCGGCTGGATTGGTTGAGCGAGCAGTACTTC
TRBD1	TRBJ1-6	TRBV27	-	CASSIGQGSGSPLHF	TGTGCCAGCAGTATTGGACAGGGAAGCGGTTCACCCCTCCACTTT
-	TRBJ1-2	TRBV7-2	many	CASSSTLRGYTF	TGTGCCAGCAGCTCGACCTTGAGGGGCTACACCTTC
-	TRBJ1-1	TRBV28	few	CASSPTFTEAFF	TGTGCCAGCAGCCCCACCTTTACTGAAGCTTTCTTT
TRBD2	TRBJ2-1	TRBV7-9	-	CASSPTLAGISYNEQFF	TGTGCCAGCAGCCCAACACTAGCGGGTATCTCCTACAATGAGCAGTTCTTC
-	TRBJ2-1	TRBV24-1	few	CATSDGGTAYNEQFF	TGTGCCACCAGTGATGGCGGGACAGCATACAATGAGCAGTTCTTC
-	TRBJ1-1	TRBV7-2	many	CASSLGGGSAEAFF	TGTGCCAGCAGCTTAGGGGGAGGGTCGGCTGAAGCTTTCTTT
TRBD2	TRBJ2-7	TRBV28	many	CASKPSGSYEQYF	TGTGCCAGCAAACCTAGCGGCTCCTACGAGCAGTACTTC